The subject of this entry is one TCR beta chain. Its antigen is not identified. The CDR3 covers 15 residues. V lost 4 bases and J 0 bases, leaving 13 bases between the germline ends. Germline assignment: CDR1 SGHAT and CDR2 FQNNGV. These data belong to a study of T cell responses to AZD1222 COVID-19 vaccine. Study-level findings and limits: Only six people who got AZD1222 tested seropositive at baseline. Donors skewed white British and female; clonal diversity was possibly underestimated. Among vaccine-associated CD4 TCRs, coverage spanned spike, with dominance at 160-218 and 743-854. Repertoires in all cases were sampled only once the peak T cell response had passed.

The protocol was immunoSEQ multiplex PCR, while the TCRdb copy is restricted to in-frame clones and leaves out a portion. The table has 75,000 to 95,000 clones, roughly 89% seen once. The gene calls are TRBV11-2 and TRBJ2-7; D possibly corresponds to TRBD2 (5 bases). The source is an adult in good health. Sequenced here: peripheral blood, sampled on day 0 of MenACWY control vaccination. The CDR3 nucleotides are TGTGCCAGCAGCTCTCGGACTTTCAGCTCCTACGAGCAGTACTTC. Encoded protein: CASSSRTFSSYEQYF. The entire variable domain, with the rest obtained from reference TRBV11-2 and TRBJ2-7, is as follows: EAGVAQSPRYKIIEKRQSVAFWCNPISGHATLYWYQQILGQGPKLLIQFQNNGVVDDSQLPKDRFSAERLKGVDSTLKIQPAKLEDSAVYLCASSSRTFSSYEQYFGPGTRLTVT.